This entry concerns a single TCR beta chain. These data belong to a study of blood T cell repertoires in COVID-19. For the study at large: Nucleic acid was either cDNA or gDNA, and it came from T cells, B-cell-depleted T cells, or PBMCs.

Participants, 18 to 89 years old, spanned fewer than 30 US areas. Cohort 3 donors counted as recovered after two negative PCRs, clearance, or resolved symptoms. Assay used: immunoSEQ multiplex PCR; TCRdb lists only in-frame clones, some missing. The sample holds 200,000 to 300,000 clones; 86% are singletons and the top ten take under 3%. V shed 2 bases and J shed 1 base, with 11 bases lying between them. Germline values: CDR1 WNHNN, CDR2 SYGVQD (reference sequence). The CDR3 covers 15 residues. The chain links TRBV10-1 to TRBJ1-1; no clear D. The TCR originated in a woman under 30 who had recovered from COVID-19. The specimen sequenced was PBMCs or T cells enriched from blood (not recorded which). The CDR3 sequence is CASSENFGENTEAFF. CDR3 bases: TGCGCCAGCAGTGAGAATTTCGGGGAGAACACTGAAGCTTTCTTT.